What follows is one T cell receptor beta chain and its context. The target antigen is unknown. Data came from immunoSEQ multiplex PCR; TCRdb stores just in-frame clones and leaves some out. This sample carries roughly 140,000 clones, approximately 89% of them seen once, and the ten largest clones take about 5.3%. This sample was included in a study of T cell responses to AZD1222 COVID-19 vaccine. Study-wide findings and caveats: It should be noted that donors were predominantly white British and more often female, and clonal diversity was possibly underestimated. CD4 TCRs associated with vaccination spanned spike, dominating at 160-218 and 743-854.

The CDR3 totals 16 residues. The V and J ends lost 2 bases and 2 bases respectively, with 12 bases between them. CDR1 MDHEN and CDR2 SYDVKM come from the germline V gene. Source: peripheral blood, taken on day 0 of AZD1222 vaccination. This sequence originates from an adult in good health. The chain combines TRBV28 with TRBJ2-2; D may be TRBD2 (6 bases). The CDR3 region is CASSLGGTVNTGELFF. CDR3 bases: TGTGCCAGCAGTTTAGGAGGGACTGTAAACACCGGGGAGCTGTTTTTT.